The 9 T cell receptor beta chains below come from one sample, sequenced in a study of blood T cell repertoires in COVID-19. Sequencing used immunoSEQ multiplex PCR; TCRdb keeps in-frame clones, though not all of them. The table shows 100,000 to 150,000 clones, with about four fifths occurring only once. Input material: peripheral blood. Receptor source: a woman aged 80 or over with acute or convalescent COVID-19.

The rearrangement uses TRBV9 and TRBJ2-5; 9 nucleotides align to TRBD1. CDR3 length equals 15 residues. From germline, CDR1 is SGDLS and CDR2 YYNGEE. V was pared by 3 bases and J by 5 bases, with 8 bases of the junction left unmatched. This chain's CDR3 is CASSGGTGQGETQYF. Written as DNA, the CDR3 is TGTGCCAGCAGCGGAGGGACAGGGCAAGGGGAGACCCAGTACTTC.

The chain recombines TRBV5-8 with TRBJ1-2; D possibly corresponds to TRBD1 (5 bases). V lost 0 bases and J 4 bases, leaving 22 bases between the germline ends. Germline V CDR1 and CDR2: SGHTS, YDEGEE. This CDR3 spans 18 amino acids. CDR3 coding DNA: TGTGCCAGCAGCTTGGGGTGGCTGACAGTCCCTAGGAGCTATGGCTACACCTTC. Translated: CASSLGWLTVPRSYGYTF.

The V and J genes are TRBV7-2 and TRBJ2-7, with a possible D match to TRBD2 (5 bases). The V end lost 7 bases, the J end lost 0 bases, and 13 bases lay between the germline ends. The CDR3 has 14 amino acids. CDR1 and CDR2 (germline): SGHTA, FQGNSA. CDR3 bases: TGTGCCAGCACCCCCGGACTGAGCTCCTACGAGCAGTACTTC. It is translated as CASTPGLSSYEQYF.

The rearrangement uses TRBV6-5 and TRBJ1-1; D ambiguous. With 8 bases removed from V and 0 bases from J, the gap between germline ends came to 7 bases. The CDR3 runs to 12 residues. CDR1 is MNHEY and CDR2 is SVGAGI in the germline V gene. The CDR3 nucleotides read TGTGCCAGCGGGCGAGTGAACACTGAAGCTTTCTTT. Protein: CASGRVNTEAFF.

V usage is TRBV5-1 and J usage is TRBJ2-2, with a weak D call TRBD1 (6 bases). Germline assignment: CDR1 SGHRS and CDR2 YFSETQ. The CDR3 is made up of 15 amino acids. The germline V and J ends were trimmed by 0 bases and 6 bases, with 12 bases remaining between them. The CDR3 sequence is CASSLGQQGAGELFF. In nucleotides, the CDR3 is TGCGCCAGCAGCTTGGGGCAACAGGGTGCCGGGGAGCTGTTTTTT.

The chain carries TRBV6-2 or TRBV6-3 and TRBJ2-1; a weak D match, TRBD1 (6 bases). The V gene's germline CDR1 is MNHEY and CDR2 SVGEGT. The V and J ends lost 4 bases and 3 bases respectively, with 13 bases between them. There are 15 residues in the CDR3. CDR3 residues: CASSSGGLLYNEQFF. DNA of the CDR3: TGTGCCAGCAGTTCTGGGGGCCTACTCTACAATGAGCAGTTCTTC.

In nucleotides, the CDR3 is TGTGCCAGTAGTATAGGAGCGAGCACTGAAGCTTTCTTT. Its translation is CASSIGASTEAFF. This sequence joins TRBV19 and TRBJ1-1; D is undetermined. Deletions cut 1 base from V and 4 bases from J, with 7 bases between. Germline loops: CDR1 LNHDA, CDR2 SQIVND (reference sequence). This CDR3 is 13 amino acids long.

The chain recombines TRBV12-5 with TRBJ1-1; D may be TRBD1 (6 bases). CDR1 is LGHNT and CDR2 is FRNRAP in the germline V gene. CDR3 size: 15 residues. V lost 4 bases and J lost 4, with 16 bases in between. As DNA, the CDR3 is TGTGCTAGTGGTTGGCAACAGGGTATGGGCACTGAAGCTTTCTTT. Translated: CASGWQQGMGTEAFF.

V gene TRBV4-1 combines with J gene TRBJ1-2; D remains ambiguous. The CDR3 consists of 15 residues. CDR1 MGHRA and CDR2 YSYEKL come from the germline V gene. Trimming removed 2 bases at V and 4 bases at J, with 14 bases between. This CDR3 is CASSQTEREGYGYTF. The CDR3 nucleotides read TGCGCCAGCAGCCAAACTGAAAGAGAGGGCTATGGCTACACCTTC.